This is a list of T cell receptor beta chains from one sample in a study of T-cell memory formation after mild COVID-19. TCRdb reprocessed the 5' RACE reads via MiXCR and lists one record per CDR3 protein. Found here are some 100,000 distinct CDR3 sequences, roughly 11% of them singletons; the top ten hold approximately 39%. The sequenced sample consisted of PBMCs or a T cell subset sorted from them (not recorded which). Every receptor here comes from a young man who had mild COVID-19 (a few samples of this study predate the infection). Cell type and time point are not known. Both conserved end residues are part of each CDR3. The order of the fields is V gene, J gene, CDR3 protein.

>TRBV2|TRBJ1-1
CASSDRGVGTEAFF
>TRBV7-2|TRBJ1-5
CASSFFRGDQPQHF
>TRBV19|TRBJ2-7
CASSITGNEQYF
>TRBV4-2|TRBJ2-2
CASNTGTMEDTGELFF
>TRBV7-9|TRBJ2-7
CASSLQAYEQYF
>TRBV6-5|TRBJ2-1
CASSYAWGANEQFF
>TRBV7-9|TRBJ2-5
CASSLQRGWQETQYF
>TRBV4-3|TRBJ2-3
CASSGSVGEFTDTQYF
>TRBV29-1|TRBJ1-1
CSVAPGTEAFF
>TRBV6-5|TRBJ1-2
CASIGGRHGYTF
>TRBV6-1|TRBJ1-1
CASSEVGGVLAFF
>TRBV19|TRBJ2-3
CASSIRTASTDTQYF
>TRBV27|TRBJ2-3
CASIPRGPSSTDTQYF
>TRBV29-1|TRBJ2-2
CSVGRNTGELFF
>TRBV9|TRBJ2-2
CASSPGGTWGGGELFF
>TRBV4-3|TRBJ2-7
CASSQDDYREQYF
>TRBV7-9|TRBJ2-2
CASSSTGGRELFF
>TRBV20-1|TRBJ2-3
CSARVAAGDTDTQYF
>TRBV9|TRBJ2-1
CASSPPMAGGYNEQFF
>TRBV15|TRBJ1-1
CATSRDRTVSGEAFF
>TRBV9|TRBJ1-4
CASSAQQGLSEKLFF
>TRBV29-1|TRBJ2-7
CSVVLAGEISYEQYF
>TRBV27|TRBJ1-5
CASRIGANQPQHF
>TRBV10-3|NA
CATVGGVAGTGETQYF
>TRBV5-1|TRBJ2-2
CASSMGGGELFF
>TRBV6-4|TRBJ1-2
CASTSGQLYGYTF
>TRBV7-9|TRBJ1-2
CASSSLRAGFDYGYTF
>TRBV6-5|TRBJ2-7
CASRSGTPLSYEQYF
>TRBV7-9|TRBJ1-1
CASSPDRALNTEAFF
>TRBV4-3|TRBJ2-2
CASSQDRSIGELFF
>TRBV4-1|TRBJ1-1
CASSQEGLEAAEAFF
>TRBV7-2|TRBJ2-3
CASSYHRDAYFRDTQYF
>TRBV6-5|TRBJ2-3
CASSPFAGARTDTQYF
>TRBV7-8|TRBJ2-5
CASIDSGVLAGGTQETQYF
>TRBV13|TRBJ2-1
CASTVDQGVGEQFF
>TRBV4-3|TRBJ2-5
CASSQEYRLAGSKTQYF
>TRBV4-3|TRBJ2-7
CASSPGGEVDYEQYF
>TRBV7-2|TRBJ2-7
CASSPPQYSYEQYF
>TRBV7-9|TRBJ2-6
CASTPEVGSGANVLTF
>TRBV9|TRBJ1-1
CASSPRTANTEAFF
>TRBV12-3/TRBV12-4|TRBJ2-2
CASSLASGDTGELFF
>TRBV7-9|TRBJ1-3
CASSLLPGNTIYF
>TRBV4-2|TRBJ1-2
CASSAAGTGGPYGYTF
>TRBV6-2/TRBV6-3|TRBJ2-7
CASSYRGRSYEQYF